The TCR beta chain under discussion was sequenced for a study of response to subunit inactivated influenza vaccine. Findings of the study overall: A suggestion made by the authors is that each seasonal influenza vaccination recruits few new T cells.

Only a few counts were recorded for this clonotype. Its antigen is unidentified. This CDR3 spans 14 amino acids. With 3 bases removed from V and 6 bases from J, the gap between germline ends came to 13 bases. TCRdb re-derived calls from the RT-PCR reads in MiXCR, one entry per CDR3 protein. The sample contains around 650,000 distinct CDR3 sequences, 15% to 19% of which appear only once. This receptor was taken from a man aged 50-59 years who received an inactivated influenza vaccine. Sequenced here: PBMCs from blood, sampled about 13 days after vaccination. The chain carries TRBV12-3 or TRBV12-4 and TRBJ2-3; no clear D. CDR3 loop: CASSLRTLGDTQYF. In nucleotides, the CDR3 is TGTGCCAGCAGTTTGAGGACCCTCGGGGATACGCAGTATTTT.